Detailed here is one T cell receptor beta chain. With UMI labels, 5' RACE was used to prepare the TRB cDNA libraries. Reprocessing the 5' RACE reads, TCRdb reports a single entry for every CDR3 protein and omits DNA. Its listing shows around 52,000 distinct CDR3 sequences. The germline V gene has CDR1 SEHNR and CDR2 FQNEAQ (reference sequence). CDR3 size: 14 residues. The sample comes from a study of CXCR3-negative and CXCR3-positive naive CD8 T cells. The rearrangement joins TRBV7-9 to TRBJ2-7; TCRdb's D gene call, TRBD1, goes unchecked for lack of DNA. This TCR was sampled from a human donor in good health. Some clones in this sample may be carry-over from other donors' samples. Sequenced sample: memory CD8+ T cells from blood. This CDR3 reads CASSAGTGAWEQYF. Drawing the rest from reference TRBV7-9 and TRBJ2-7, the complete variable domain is DTGVSQNPRHKITKRGQNVTFRCDPISEHNRLYWYRQTLGQGPEFLTYFQNEAQLEKSRLLSDRFSAERPKGSFSTLEIQRTEQGDSAMYLCASSAGTGAWEQYFGPGTRLTVT.